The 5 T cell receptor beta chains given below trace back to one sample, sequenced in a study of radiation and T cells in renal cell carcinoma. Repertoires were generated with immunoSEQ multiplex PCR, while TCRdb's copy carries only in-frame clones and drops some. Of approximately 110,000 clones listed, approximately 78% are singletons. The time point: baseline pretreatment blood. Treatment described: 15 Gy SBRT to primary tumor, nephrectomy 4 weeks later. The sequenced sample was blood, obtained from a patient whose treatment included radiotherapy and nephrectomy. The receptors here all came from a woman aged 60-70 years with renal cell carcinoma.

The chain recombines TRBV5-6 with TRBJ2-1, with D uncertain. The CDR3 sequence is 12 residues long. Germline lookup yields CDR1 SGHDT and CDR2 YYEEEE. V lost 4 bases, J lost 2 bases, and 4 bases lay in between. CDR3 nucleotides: TGTGCCAGCAGCCATCCCTACAATGAGCAGTTCTTC. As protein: CASSHPYNEQFF.

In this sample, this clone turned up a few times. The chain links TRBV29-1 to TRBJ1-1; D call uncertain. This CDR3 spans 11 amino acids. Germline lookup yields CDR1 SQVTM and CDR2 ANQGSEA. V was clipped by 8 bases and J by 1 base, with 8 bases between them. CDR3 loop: CSLRGNTEAFF. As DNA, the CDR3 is TGCAGCCTCCGAGGGAACACTGAAGCTTTCTTT. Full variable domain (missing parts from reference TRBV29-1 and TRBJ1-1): SAVISQKPSRDICQRGTSLTIQCQVDSQVTMMFWYRQQPGQSLTLIATANQGSEATYESGFVIDKFPISRPNLTFSTLTVSNMSPEDSSIYLCSLRGNTEAFFGQGTRLTVV.

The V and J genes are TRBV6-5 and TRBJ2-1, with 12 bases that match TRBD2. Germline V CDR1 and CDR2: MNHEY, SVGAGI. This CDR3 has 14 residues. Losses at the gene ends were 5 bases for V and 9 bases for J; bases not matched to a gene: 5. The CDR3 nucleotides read TGTGCCAGCAGTAGACTAGCGGGAGCTGGTGAGCAGTTCTTC. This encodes CASSRLAGAGEQFF.

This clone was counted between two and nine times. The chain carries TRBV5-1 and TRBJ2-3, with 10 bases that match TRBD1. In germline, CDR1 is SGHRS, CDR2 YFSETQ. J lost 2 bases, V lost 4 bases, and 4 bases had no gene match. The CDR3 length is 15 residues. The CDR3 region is CASSLGTGVTDTQYF. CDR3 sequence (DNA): TGCGCCAGCAGCCTCGGGACAGGGGTCACAGATACGCAGTATTTT.

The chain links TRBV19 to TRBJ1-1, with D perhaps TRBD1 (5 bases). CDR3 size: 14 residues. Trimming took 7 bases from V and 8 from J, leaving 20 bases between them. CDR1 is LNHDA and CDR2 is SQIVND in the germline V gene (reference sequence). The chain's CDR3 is CASTIKRGRDEAFF. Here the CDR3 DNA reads TGTGCCAGTACTATCAAGAGGGGACGGGACGAAGCTTTCTTT.